A selection of T cell receptor beta chains follows, all from one sample in a study of CD8+ T cells in alopecia areata. Measured with immunoSEQ multiplex PCR; TCRdb has only the in-frame clones, and not every one. The data hold under 250,000 clones, with approximately 53% observed a single time. The sequencing input was CD8+ T cells sorted from blood. These receptors were obtained from a human donor in good health. The CDR3 runs from the conserved cysteine through the conserved F or W. The order of the fields is D gene, J gene, clone size, V gene, CDR3 protein, CDR3 DNA. A D gene is named only where the DNA matches it firmly. Rows give clone size only sometimes, using once, few, many, or a class for an expanded clone.

d_call: TRBD1; j_call: TRBJ1-2; clone_size: few; v_call: TRBV6-5; cdr3_aa: CASSYTGQGAGYTF; cdr3_nt: TGTGCCAGCAGTTACACGGGACAGGGGGCTGGCTACACCTTC
d_call: -; j_call: TRBJ2-4; clone_size: -; v_call: TRBV6-5; cdr3_aa: CASSYRAVLAKNIQYF; cdr3_nt: TGTGCCAGCAGTTACAGGGCCGTCTTAGCCAAAAACATTCAGTACTTC
d_call: TRBD2; j_call: TRBJ2-1; clone_size: few; v_call: TRBV6-5; cdr3_aa: CASGEAGHNEQFF; cdr3_nt: TGTGCCAGCGGCGAAGCGGGACACAATGAGCAGTTCTTC
d_call: TRBD1; j_call: TRBJ2-7; clone_size: -; v_call: TRBV6-5; cdr3_aa: CASRTPGQQDEQYF; cdr3_nt: TGTGCCAGCAGGACCCCGGGACAGCAGGACGAGCAGTACTTC
d_call: TRBD1; j_call: TRBJ1-2; clone_size: -; v_call: TRBV29-1; cdr3_aa: CSVLPGGVPGGYGYTF; cdr3_nt: TGCAGCGTTCTCCCAGGGGGCGTCCCTGGAGGCTATGGCTACACCTTC
d_call: TRBD1; j_call: TRBJ1-2; clone_size: few; v_call: TRBV5-6; cdr3_aa: CASSYGTGAVWGYTF; cdr3_nt: TGTGCCAGCAGCTACGGGACAGGCGCCGTATGGGGCTACACCTTC
d_call: TRBD1; j_call: TRBJ1-5; clone_size: -; v_call: TRBV5-6; cdr3_aa: CASSSFRGLQPQHF; cdr3_nt: TGTGCCAGCAGCTCGTTCAGGGGGCTTCAGCCCCAGCATTTT
d_call: TRBD1; j_call: TRBJ2-3; clone_size: -; v_call: TRBV4-1; cdr3_aa: CASSLRQGGTDTQYF; cdr3_nt: TGCGCCAGCAGCTTACGACAGGGGGGGACAGATACGCAGTATTTT
d_call: -; j_call: TRBJ2-7; clone_size: -; v_call: TRBV28; cdr3_aa: CASSFGQTYEQYF; cdr3_nt: TGTGCCAGCAGTTTCGGGCAGACCTACGAGCAGTACTTC
d_call: -; j_call: TRBJ2-7; clone_size: once; v_call: TRBV11-2; cdr3_aa: CASSPPLGDEQYF; cdr3_nt: TGTGCCAGCAGCCCCCCATTGGGGGACGAGCAGTACTTC
d_call: -; j_call: TRBJ2-3; clone_size: -; v_call: TRBV12-5; cdr3_aa: CASGYAITDTQYF; cdr3_nt: TGTGCTAGTGGTTACGCCATCACAGATACGCAGTATTTT
d_call: -; j_call: TRBJ2-3; clone_size: -; v_call: TRBV20-1; cdr3_aa: CSADRTDTQYF; cdr3_nt: TGCAGTGCTGACAGGACAGATACGCAGTATTTT
d_call: TRBD1; j_call: TRBJ1-1; clone_size: -; v_call: TRBV5-1; cdr3_aa: CASSSGDRAGTEAFF; cdr3_nt: TGCGCCAGCAGCTCCGGGGACAGGGCAGGCACTGAAGCTTTCTTT
d_call: -; j_call: TRBJ2-3; clone_size: -; v_call: TRBV7-7; cdr3_aa: CASSLWVSDTQYF; cdr3_nt: TGTGCCAGCAGCCTTTGGGTTTCGGATACGCAGTATTTT
d_call: -; j_call: TRBJ2-3; clone_size: -; v_call: TRBV7-2; cdr3_aa: CASSKERGRPSGRDTQYF; cdr3_nt: TGTGCCAGCAGCAAAGAAAGGGGCAGGCCCTCGGGACGTGATACGCAGTATTTT
d_call: TRBD2; j_call: TRBJ2-5; clone_size: -; v_call: TRBV27; cdr3_aa: CASSLTAGGPKTQYF; cdr3_nt: TGTGCCAGCAGTTTAACAGCGGGGGGGCCTAAGACCCAGTACTTC
d_call: -; j_call: TRBJ2-7; clone_size: -; v_call: TRBV5-6; cdr3_aa: CASSFLDYEQYF; cdr3_nt: TGTGCCAGCAGCTTTCTAGACTACGAGCAGTACTTC
d_call: TRBD1; j_call: TRBJ2-4; clone_size: -; v_call: TRBV18; cdr3_aa: CASSRDRGAKNIQYF; cdr3_nt: TGTGCCAGCTCACGCGACAGGGGGGCCAAAAACATTCAGTACTTC
d_call: TRBD1; j_call: TRBJ1-5; clone_size: few; v_call: TRBV19; cdr3_aa: CASSPTGEGQPQHF; cdr3_nt: TGTGCCAGTAGCCCTACAGGGGAGGGTCAGCCCCAGCATTTT
d_call: -; j_call: TRBJ2-7; clone_size: -; v_call: TRBV5-6; cdr3_aa: CASSIPRTSSYEQYF; cdr3_nt: TGTGCCAGCAGCATCCCCAGGACTTCCTCCTACGAGCAGTACTTC
d_call: -; j_call: TRBJ1-2; clone_size: -; v_call: TRBV4-1; cdr3_aa: CASSDPDPGSIGYTF; cdr3_nt: TGCGCCAGCAGCGACCCCGACCCGGGTTCGATTGGCTACACCTTC
d_call: TRBD1; j_call: TRBJ1-1; clone_size: -; v_call: TRBV2; cdr3_aa: CASNHRGTRGRTEAFF; cdr3_nt: TGTGCCAGCAATCACAGGGGGACTCGGGGGAGGACTGAAGCTTTCTTT
d_call: TRBD1; j_call: TRBJ2-7; clone_size: once; v_call: TRBV27; cdr3_aa: CASSTGTGNYEQYF; cdr3_nt: TGTGCCAGCAGTACCGGGACAGGTAATTACGAGCAGTACTTC
d_call: TRBD1; j_call: TRBJ1-1; clone_size: once; v_call: TRBV27; cdr3_aa: CASSPRQGATEAFF; cdr3_nt: TGTGCCAGCAGTCCCCGACAGGGTGCCACTGAAGCTTTCTTT
d_call: -; j_call: TRBJ2-6; clone_size: few; v_call: TRBV7-9; cdr3_aa: CASSRAGANVLTF; cdr3_nt: TGTGCCAGCAGCCGCGCTGGGGCCAACGTCCTGACTTTC
d_call: TRBD1; j_call: TRBJ2-1; clone_size: -; v_call: TRBV5-4; cdr3_aa: CASTEQGVNNEQFF; cdr3_nt: TGTGCCAGCACCGAACAGGGGGTAAACAATGAGCAGTTCTTC
d_call: TRBD2; j_call: TRBJ2-7; clone_size: once; v_call: TRBV15; cdr3_aa: CATSRTGLAGTSSYEQYF; cdr3_nt: TGTGCCACCAGCAGGACCGGGCTAGCGGGGACCAGCTCCTACGAGCAGTACTTC
d_call: -; j_call: TRBJ1-2; clone_size: -; v_call: TRBV29-1; cdr3_aa: CSVYGEGYTF; cdr3_nt: TGCAGCGTTTACGGGGAGGGCTACACCTTC
d_call: -; j_call: TRBJ2-7; clone_size: -; v_call: TRBV27; cdr3_aa: CASSSDSNPSYEQYF; cdr3_nt: TGTGCCAGCAGTTCGGACAGTAACCCTTCCTACGAGCAGTACTTC
d_call: -; j_call: TRBJ2-5; clone_size: -; v_call: TRBV5-1; cdr3_aa: CASSLAGQQYF; cdr3_nt: TGCGCCAGCAGCTTGGCCGGGCAGCAGTACTTC
d_call: TRBD2; j_call: TRBJ2-5; clone_size: -; v_call: TRBV4-1; cdr3_aa: CASSPTSVETQYF; cdr3_nt: TGCGCCAGCAGCCCGACTAGCGTGGAGACCCAGTACTTC
d_call: TRBD2; j_call: TRBJ2-1; clone_size: few; v_call: TRBV5-6; cdr3_aa: CASSYGGIYDNEQFF; cdr3_nt: TGTGCCAGCAGCTACGGGGGGATTTATGACAATGAGCAGTTCTTC
d_call: TRBD1; j_call: TRBJ2-2; clone_size: -; v_call: TRBV29-1; cdr3_aa: CSHPGQHTGELFF; cdr3_nt: TGCAGCCATCCGGGACAGCACACCGGGGAGCTGTTTTTT
d_call: -; j_call: TRBJ2-5; clone_size: -; v_call: TRBV23-1; cdr3_aa: CASSHPPAGCPGETQYF; cdr3_nt: TGCGCCAGCAGTCACCCCCCAGCGGGCTGCCCCGGGGAGACCCAGTACTTC
d_call: -; j_call: TRBJ2-3; clone_size: -; v_call: TRBV29-1; cdr3_aa: CSVVGQIGGEVTDTQYF; cdr3_nt: TGCAGCGTTGTAGGGCAGATCGGGGGCGAGGTAACAGATACGCAGTATTTT